Below are 28 T cell receptor beta chains sequenced from a single sample in a study of T cells after yellow fever vaccination. TCRdb fed the 5' RACE reads into MiXCR, producing one record per CDR3 protein. Found here are hundreds of thousands of distinct CDR3 sequences, 9% to 15% of them singletons; the top ten hold about 16%. The sequences come from PBMCs, collected on the day of the yellow fever booster vaccination. These receptors were taken from a man younger than 45 who received the YFV17D yellow fever vaccine.

V is TRBV28 and J is TRBJ2-5; 7 bases are shared with TRBD2. Trimming cost V 3 bases and J 2 bases; bases outside gene matches: 24. This CDR3 has 21 residues. Per germline, CDR1 MDHEN and CDR2 SYDVKM. The CDR3: CASSFLLEWEGQVERQETQYF. In nucleotides, the CDR3 is TGTGCCAGCAGTTTCCTTCTTGAGTGGGAGGGCCAGGTGGAGCGGCAAGAGACCCAGTACTTC.

There are a few counts of this clonotype. V gene TRBV7-2 combines with J gene TRBJ2-6; 10 nucleotides align to TRBD2. The V and J ends lost 3 bases and 1 base, in that order; junction bases with no gene match: 12. The CDR3 covers 20 residues. Germline CDR1 and CDR2: SGHTA and FQGNSA. This CDR3 is CASSFRLSSGSSSGANVLTF. The DNA for the CDR3 is TGTGCCAGCAGCTTCAGGCTCTCTAGCGGGAGTTCTTCTGGGGCCAACGTCCTGACTTTC. Supplemented by reference TRBV7-2 and TRBJ2-6, the full variable domain reads GAGVSQSPSNKVTEKGKDVELRCDPISGHTALYWYRQSLGQGLEFLIYFQGNSAPDKSGLPSDRFSAERTGGSVSTLTIQRTQQEDSAVYLCASSFRLSSGSSSGANVLTFGAGSRLTVL.

The sample holds a few counts of this clonotype. This chain uses TRBV12-3 or TRBV12-4 with TRBJ1-3; D not resolved. The CDR3 contains 12 residues. The ends were cut back, 7 bases at V and 2 bases at J, with 6 bases in the middle. This CDR3 reads CASNSAGNTIYF. The CDR3 nucleotides are TGTGCCAGCAACTCGGCTGGAAACACCATATATTTT.

This clonotype was detected only a few times. The chain recombines TRBV12-3 or TRBV12-4 with TRBJ2-3; 7 nucleotides match TRBD1. J lost 4 bases, V lost 6 bases, and 4 bases had no gene match. The CDR3 has 13 residues. The CDR3 DNA sequence: TGTGCCAGCAGAAATACAGGGGCAGATACGCAGTATTTT. It codes for CASRNTGADTQYF.

The chain recombines TRBV12-3 or TRBV12-4 with TRBJ2-3; TRBD1 aligns across 8 bases. The CDR3 has 17 residues. V shed 4 bases, J shed 3 bases, and the junction held 12 bases outside the gene matches. As DNA, the CDR3 is TGTGCCAGCAGTTCCTCGTCGGACAGGGATAAGACAGATACGCAGTATTTT. This encodes CASSSSSDRDKTDTQYF.

This clonotype was counted many times. This chain links TRBV7-3 with TRBJ1-6, with TRBD1 as a possible D gene (5 bases). Germline values: CDR1 SGHTA, CDR2 FQGTGA. The length of the CDR3 is 14 residues. Trimming removed 5 bases at V and 7 bases at J, with 12 bases between. CDR3 nucleotide sequence: TGTGCCAGCAGCCTTATGGGGGGGAATTCACCCCTCCACTTT. Amino acids: CASSLMGGNSPLHF.

The rearrangement uses TRBV12-3 or TRBV12-4 and TRBJ2-3; a possible D gene is TRBD2 (5 bases). The CDR3 sequence is 15 residues long. Trimming took off 6 bases at V and 1 base at J, with 14 bases between the two ends. CDR3 residues: CASSPGNLGTDTQYF. CDR3 DNA sequence: TGTGCCAGCAGCCCCGGGAACTTAGGCACAGATACGCAGTATTTT.

The chain joins TRBV7-2 to TRBJ2-7; 8 bases agree with TRBD1. In germline, CDR1 is SGHTA, CDR2 FQGNSA. Trimming cost V 5 bases and J 0 bases; bases outside gene matches: 3. The CDR3 runs 14 residues. CDR3 bases: TGTGCCAGCAGCACGGACAGGGCCTCCTACGAGCAGTACTTC. Protein: CASSTDRASYEQYF.

The chain has TRBV25-1 and TRBJ2-5, with D possibly called TRBD1 or TRBD2 (6 bases each). Trimming took off 4 bases at V and 5 bases at J, with 23 bases between the two ends. The CDR3 covers 17 residues. The V gene's germline CDR1 is MGHDK and CDR2 SYGVNS. In DNA form, the CDR3 reads TGTGCCAGCAGTGTCCGGGACCAGGGGAGGATAGAGGAGACCCAGTACTTC. This encodes CASSVRDQGRIEETQYF.

CDR3 DNA sequence: TGTGCCAGCAGCCTCGAGCGGGACTCCTACGAGCAGTACTTC. Protein: CASSLERDSYEQYF. The rearrangement links TRBV5-5 to TRBJ2-7, with 7 bases identical to TRBD2. Germline-derived CDR1 and CDR2 are SGHKS and YYEKEE (reference sequence). The trim removed 4 bases at V and 0 bases at J, leaving 4 bases unmatched. The CDR3 totals 14 residues.

This clonotype was seen ten or more times. The V gene is TRBV4-3, the J gene TRBJ2-3; D is undetermined. The CDR3 has 13 amino acids. CDR1 LGHNA and CDR2 YSLEER come from the germline V gene. V dropped 1 base and J dropped 3 bases, with 5 bases sitting between them. CDR3 amino acids: CASSQGATDTQYF. The DNA of the CDR3 is TGCGCCAGCAGCCAAGGGGCAACAGATACGCAGTATTTT.

This chain joins TRBV12-3 or TRBV12-4 and TRBJ2-1; maybe TRBD2 (6 bases). The V end was cut by 6 bases, the J end by 2 bases, with 17 bases between. CDR3 length: 16 amino acids. The CDR3 protein is CASSGDGGITYNEQFF. DNA of the CDR3: TGTGCCAGCAGCGGCGACGGCGGGATCACCTACAATGAGCAGTTCTTC.

The chain combines TRBV7-2 with TRBJ2-1; 10 positions match TRBD1. Germline V CDR1 and CDR2: SGHTA, FQGNSA. V lost 4 bases and J lost 3; bases outside the gene matches: 3. CDR3 length: 15 residues. CDR3 in amino acids: CASSSDRGNYNEQFF. The CDR3 DNA follows: TGTGCCAGCAGCTCGGACAGGGGGAACTACAATGAGCAGTTCTTC.

This clonotype showed up just a few times. This chain uses TRBV29-1 with TRBJ2-5, with 12 bases fitting TRBD2. V gave up 7 bases and J gave up 4 bases; unmatched junction bases: 1. CDR3 length: 12 residues. The germline gives CDR1 SQVTM, CDR2 ANQGSEA. CDR3 sequence reads: CSEGLAGETQYF. In DNA form, the CDR3 reads TGCAGCGAGGGACTAGCGGGAGAGACCCAGTACTTC.

In its sample, this clonotype was seen many times. The chain recombines TRBV7-2 with TRBJ2-3; no firm D call. The CDR3 covers 13 residues. V lost 3 bases, J lost 1 base, and 5 bases lay in between. Germline V gives CDR1 SGHTA, CDR2 FQGNSA. The CDR3 is CASSFERTDTQYF. The CDR3 DNA reads as TGTGCCAGCAGCTTTGAACGCACAGATACGCAGTATTTT.

The sample holds a few counts of this clonotype. This sequence joins TRBV15 and TRBJ2-5; D remains unclear. Between the trimmed V and J ends, which lost 8 bases and 1 base, there was a span of 11 bases. The CDR3 loop spans 13 amino acids. From germline, CDR1 is LNHNV and CDR2 YYDKDF (reference sequence). The CDR3 loop reads CATQKATQETQYF. CDR3 nucleotides: TGTGCCACCCAGAAGGCAACCCAAGAGACCCAGTACTTC.

This clonotype has only a few counts. This chain uses TRBV15 with TRBJ1-2, with TRBD1 identical over 12 bases. CDR3 length: 16 residues. V dropped 6 bases and J dropped 5; count of bases not matched to a gene: 10. Germline V gene data show CDR1 as LNHNV and CDR2 as YYDKDF (reference sequence). The DNA for the CDR3 is TGTGCCACCAGTCTTGGGACAGGGGGCGCATTATATGGCTACACCTTC. Its translation is CATSLGTGGALYGYTF.

This chain joins TRBV14 and TRBJ2-7, with D unresolved. The CDR3 is made up of 12 amino acids. The V and J ends lost 5 bases and 4 bases respectively, with 9 bases between them. Germline CDR1 reads SGHDN; CDR2 reads FVKESK. CDR3 amino acids: CASSYVSYEQYF. CDR3 DNA: TGTGCCAGCAGCTACGTTAGTTACGAGCAGTACTTC.

This clonotype occurred many times. The V and J genes are TRBV12-3 or TRBV12-4 and TRBJ2-2; weak D call: TRBD2 (5 bases). V was clipped by 3 bases and J by 5 bases, with 13 bases between them. CDR3 size: 15 residues. CDR3 loop: CASSFEGPGTGELFF. CDR3 coding DNA: TGTGCCAGCAGTTTTGAGGGTCCTGGAACCGGGGAGCTGTTTTTT.

This clonotype was counted many times. This rearrangement joins TRBV6-6 to TRBJ2-1; D unresolved. The germline CDR1 and CDR2 sequences are MNHNY and SVGAGI (reference sequence). Deletions cut 5 bases from V and 7 bases from J, with 6 bases between. This CDR3 region has 11 residues. The CDR3 coding sequence is TGTGCCAGCAGTCCCCGGAATGAGCAGTTCTTC. Encoded protein: CASSPRNEQFF.

This clonotype was detected many times. This chain connects TRBV9 to TRBJ2-3; unclear D gene. The germline V gene has CDR1 SGDLS and CDR2 YYNGEE. The V end lost 1 base, the J end lost 0 bases, and 12 bases lay between the germline ends. The CDR3 extends over 16 amino acids. The CDR3 spells CASSVMSSSSTDTQYF. The CDR3 region has the DNA TGTGCCAGCAGCGTAATGTCCAGCTCTAGCACAGATACGCAGTATTTT.

This chain links TRBV4-3 with TRBJ1-5, with D perhaps matching TRBD1 (6 bases). In germline, CDR1 is LGHNA, CDR2 YSLEER. The CDR3 is made up of 15 amino acids. V was clipped by 0 bases and J by 5 bases, with 11 bases between them. CDR3 amino acids: CASSQDRGGDQPQHF. The CDR3 DNA reads TGCGCCAGCAGCCAAGATCGTGGGGGCGATCAGCCCCAGCATTTT.

The rearrangement joins TRBV4-3 to TRBJ2-5; 12 bases line up with TRBD2. CDR3 size: 17 residues. Germline CDR1 and CDR2: LGHNA and YSLEER. V lost 2 bases to trimming and J lost 1 base; unmatched junction nucleotides: 5. The CDR3 reads CASSQLLAGGSQETQYF. The CDR3 DNA is TGCGCCAGCAGCCAACTGCTAGCGGGAGGGTCCCAAGAGACCCAGTACTTC.

This chain uses TRBV30 with TRBJ2-7; 11 bases fit TRBD2. V shed 3 bases and J 3 bases; nucleotides not matched to a gene: 7. Germline assignment: CDR1 GTSNPN and CDR2 SVGIG (reference sequence). The CDR3 runs to 15 residues. Here the CDR3 reads CAWRGLAGTNYEQYF. The CDR3 DNA reads TGTGCCTGGAGAGGACTAGCGGGTACCAACTACGAGCAGTACTTC.

The J gene is TRBJ2-7, the V gene TRBV5-1; D is uncertain. The length of the CDR3 is 15 residues. The V end lost 4 bases, the J end lost 0 bases, and 14 bases lay between the germline ends. Germline CDR1 and CDR2: SGHRS and YFSETQ. CDR3: CASSPELGSSYEQYF. The DNA for the CDR3 is TGCGCCAGCAGCCCCGAACTCGGTAGCTCCTACGAGCAGTACTTC.

This clonotype has a handful of counts. The CDR3 region is CASSEVDRDNSPLHF. DNA of the CDR3: TGCGCCAGCAGTGAAGTGGACAGGGATAATTCACCCCTCCACTTT. J is TRBJ1-6 and V is TRBV10-1, with 8 bases identical to TRBD1. The CDR3 has 15 residues. The germline V gene encodes CDR1 WNHNN and CDR2 SYGVQD (reference sequence). V trimming: 3 bases; J trimming: 5 bases; junction bases outside the gene matches: 3.

This chain uses TRBV7-3 with TRBJ2-1, with D perhaps TRBD1 or TRBD2 (6 bases each). Germline CDR1 SGHTA, CDR2 FQGTGA. The V gene lost 5 bases and the J gene lost 5 bases, with 22 bases spanning the gap. There are 17 residues in the CDR3. This chain's CDR3 is CASSPTLPSAGDNEQFF. The DNA of the CDR3 is TGTGCCAGCAGCCCCACATTGCCTAGCGCAGGGGACAATGAGCAGTTCTTC. Variable domain in full (rest from reference TRBV7-3 and TRBJ2-1): GAGVSQTPSNKVTEKGKYVELRCDPISGHTALYWYRQSLGQGPEFLIYFQGTGAADDSGLPNDRFFAVRPEGSVSTLKIQRTERGDSAVYLCASSPTLPSAGDNEQFFGPGTRLTVL.

This clonotype was counted a few times. This chain uses TRBV30 with TRBJ2-1; 13 nucleotides line up with TRBD2. J gave up 7 bases and V 1 base, and 4 bases lay outside the gene matches. The germline V gene has CDR1 GTSNPN and CDR2 SVGIG (reference sequence). CDR3 size: 15 residues. The CDR3 reads CAWSGLAGGSNEQFF. The CDR3 DNA reads TGTGCCTGGAGTGGACTAGCGGGAGGCTCTAATGAGCAGTTCTTC.